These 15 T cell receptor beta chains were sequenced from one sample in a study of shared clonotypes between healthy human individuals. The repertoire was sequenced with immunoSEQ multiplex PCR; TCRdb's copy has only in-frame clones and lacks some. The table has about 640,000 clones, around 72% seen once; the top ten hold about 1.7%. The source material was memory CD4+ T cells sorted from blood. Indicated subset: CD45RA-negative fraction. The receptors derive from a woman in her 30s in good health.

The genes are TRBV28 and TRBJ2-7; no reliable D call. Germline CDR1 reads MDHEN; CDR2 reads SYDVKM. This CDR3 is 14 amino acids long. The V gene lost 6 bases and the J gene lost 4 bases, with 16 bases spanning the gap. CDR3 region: CASSTIRTPYEQYF. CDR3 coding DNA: TGTGCCAGCAGCACAATCCGGACCCCGTACGAGCAGTACTTC. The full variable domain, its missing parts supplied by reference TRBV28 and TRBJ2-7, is DVKVTQSSRYLVKRTGEKVFLECVQDMDHENMFWYRQDPGLGLRLIYFSYDVKMKEKGDIPEGYSVSREKKERFSLILESASTNQTSMYLCASSTIRTPYEQYFGPGTRLTVT.

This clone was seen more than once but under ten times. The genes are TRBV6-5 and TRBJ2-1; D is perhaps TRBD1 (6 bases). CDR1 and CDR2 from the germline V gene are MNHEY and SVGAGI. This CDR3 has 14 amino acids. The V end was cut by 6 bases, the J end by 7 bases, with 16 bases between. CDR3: CASRGNSRGNEQFF. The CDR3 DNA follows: TGTGCCAGCAGAGGCAATTCAAGGGGGAATGAGCAGTTCTTC.

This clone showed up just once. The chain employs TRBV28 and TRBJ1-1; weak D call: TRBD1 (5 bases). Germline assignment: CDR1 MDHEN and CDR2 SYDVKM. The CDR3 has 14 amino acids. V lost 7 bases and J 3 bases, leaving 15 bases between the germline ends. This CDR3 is CASTLTVQDTEAFF. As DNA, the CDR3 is TGTGCCAGCACATTGACAGTTCAGGACACTGAAGCTTTCTTT.

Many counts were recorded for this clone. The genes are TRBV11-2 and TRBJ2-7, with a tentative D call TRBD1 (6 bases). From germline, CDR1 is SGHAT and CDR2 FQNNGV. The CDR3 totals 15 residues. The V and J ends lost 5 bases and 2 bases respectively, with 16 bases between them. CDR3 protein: CASSPQTTGTYEQYF. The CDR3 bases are TGTGCCAGCAGCCCCCAGACCACAGGGACCTACGAGCAGTACTTC.

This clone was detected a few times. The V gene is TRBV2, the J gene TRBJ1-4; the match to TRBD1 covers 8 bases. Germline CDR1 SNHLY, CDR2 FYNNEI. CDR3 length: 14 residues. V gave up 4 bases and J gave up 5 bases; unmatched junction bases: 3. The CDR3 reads CASSVGTGNEKLFF. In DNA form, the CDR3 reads TGTGCCAGCAGTGTTGGGACAGGAAATGAAAAACTGTTTTTT.

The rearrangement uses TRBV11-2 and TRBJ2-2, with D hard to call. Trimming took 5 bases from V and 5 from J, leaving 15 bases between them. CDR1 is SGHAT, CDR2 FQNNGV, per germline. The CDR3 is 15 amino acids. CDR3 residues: CASSRAGLTTGELFF. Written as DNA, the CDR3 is TGTGCCAGCAGCAGGGCAGGATTGACGACCGGGGAGCTGTTTTTT.

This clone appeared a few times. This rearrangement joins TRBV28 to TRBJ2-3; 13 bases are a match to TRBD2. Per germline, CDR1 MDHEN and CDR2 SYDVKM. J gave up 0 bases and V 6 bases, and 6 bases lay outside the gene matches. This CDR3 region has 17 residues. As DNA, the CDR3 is TGTGCCAGCAGCTTGGGACTAGCGGGATATAGCACAGATACGCAGTATTTT. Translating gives CASSLGLAGYSTDTQYF.

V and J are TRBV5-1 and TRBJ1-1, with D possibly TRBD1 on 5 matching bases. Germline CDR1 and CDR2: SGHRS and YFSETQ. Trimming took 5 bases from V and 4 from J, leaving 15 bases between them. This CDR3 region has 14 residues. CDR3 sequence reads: CASSPQGLSTEAFF. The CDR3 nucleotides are TGCGCCAGCAGTCCCCAGGGTCTTAGCACTGAAGCTTTCTTT.

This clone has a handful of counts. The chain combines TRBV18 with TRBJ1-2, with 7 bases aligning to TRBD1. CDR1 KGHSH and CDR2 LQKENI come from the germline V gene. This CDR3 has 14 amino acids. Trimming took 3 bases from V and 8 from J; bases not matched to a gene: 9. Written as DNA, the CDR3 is TGTGCCAGCTCACCTGATGGGGACAGCCGGGGCTACACCTTC. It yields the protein CASSPDGDSRGYTF.

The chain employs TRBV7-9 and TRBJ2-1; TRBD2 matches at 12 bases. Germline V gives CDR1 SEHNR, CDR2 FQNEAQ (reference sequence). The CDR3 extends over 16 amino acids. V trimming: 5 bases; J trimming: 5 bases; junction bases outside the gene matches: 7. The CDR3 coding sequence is TGTGCCAGCAGCAGGACTAGCGGGAATTTACACAATGAGCAGTTCTTC. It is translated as CASSRTSGNLHNEQFF.

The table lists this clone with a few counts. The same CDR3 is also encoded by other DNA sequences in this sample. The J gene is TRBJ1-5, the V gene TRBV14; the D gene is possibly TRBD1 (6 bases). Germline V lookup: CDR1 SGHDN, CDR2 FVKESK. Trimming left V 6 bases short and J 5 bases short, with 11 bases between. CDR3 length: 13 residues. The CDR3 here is CASSRQEDQPQHF. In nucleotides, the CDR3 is TGTGCCAGCAGTCGACAGGAGGATCAGCCCCAGCATTTT.

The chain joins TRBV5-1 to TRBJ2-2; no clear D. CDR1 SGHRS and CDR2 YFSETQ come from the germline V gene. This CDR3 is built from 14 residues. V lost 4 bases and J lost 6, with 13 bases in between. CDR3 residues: CASSPSGPSGELFF. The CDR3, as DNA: TGCGCCAGCAGCCCCTCAGGCCCATCCGGGGAGCTGTTTTTT.

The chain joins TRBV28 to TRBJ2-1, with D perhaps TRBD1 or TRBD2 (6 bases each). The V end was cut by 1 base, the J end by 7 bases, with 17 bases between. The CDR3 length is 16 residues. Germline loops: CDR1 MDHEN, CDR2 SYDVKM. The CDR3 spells CASSLLGGGQGNEQFF. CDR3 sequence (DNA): TGTGCCAGCAGTTTATTAGGGGGAGGCCAAGGGAATGAGCAGTTCTTC.

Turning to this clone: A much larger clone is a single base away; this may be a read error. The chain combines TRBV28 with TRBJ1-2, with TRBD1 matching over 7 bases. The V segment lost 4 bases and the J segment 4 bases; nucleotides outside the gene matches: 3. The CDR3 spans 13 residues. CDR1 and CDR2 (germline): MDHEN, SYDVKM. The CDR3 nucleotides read TGTGCCAGCAGTTCCTACAGGGGCTATGGCTACACCTTC. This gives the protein CASSSYRGYGYTF.

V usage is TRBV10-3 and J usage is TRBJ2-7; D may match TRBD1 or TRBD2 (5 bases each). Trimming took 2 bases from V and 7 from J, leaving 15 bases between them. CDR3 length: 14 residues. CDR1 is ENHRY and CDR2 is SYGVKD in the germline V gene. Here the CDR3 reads CAISERGEQVEQYF. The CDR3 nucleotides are TGTGCCATCAGTGAGCGGGGAGAACAGGTTGAGCAGTACTTC.